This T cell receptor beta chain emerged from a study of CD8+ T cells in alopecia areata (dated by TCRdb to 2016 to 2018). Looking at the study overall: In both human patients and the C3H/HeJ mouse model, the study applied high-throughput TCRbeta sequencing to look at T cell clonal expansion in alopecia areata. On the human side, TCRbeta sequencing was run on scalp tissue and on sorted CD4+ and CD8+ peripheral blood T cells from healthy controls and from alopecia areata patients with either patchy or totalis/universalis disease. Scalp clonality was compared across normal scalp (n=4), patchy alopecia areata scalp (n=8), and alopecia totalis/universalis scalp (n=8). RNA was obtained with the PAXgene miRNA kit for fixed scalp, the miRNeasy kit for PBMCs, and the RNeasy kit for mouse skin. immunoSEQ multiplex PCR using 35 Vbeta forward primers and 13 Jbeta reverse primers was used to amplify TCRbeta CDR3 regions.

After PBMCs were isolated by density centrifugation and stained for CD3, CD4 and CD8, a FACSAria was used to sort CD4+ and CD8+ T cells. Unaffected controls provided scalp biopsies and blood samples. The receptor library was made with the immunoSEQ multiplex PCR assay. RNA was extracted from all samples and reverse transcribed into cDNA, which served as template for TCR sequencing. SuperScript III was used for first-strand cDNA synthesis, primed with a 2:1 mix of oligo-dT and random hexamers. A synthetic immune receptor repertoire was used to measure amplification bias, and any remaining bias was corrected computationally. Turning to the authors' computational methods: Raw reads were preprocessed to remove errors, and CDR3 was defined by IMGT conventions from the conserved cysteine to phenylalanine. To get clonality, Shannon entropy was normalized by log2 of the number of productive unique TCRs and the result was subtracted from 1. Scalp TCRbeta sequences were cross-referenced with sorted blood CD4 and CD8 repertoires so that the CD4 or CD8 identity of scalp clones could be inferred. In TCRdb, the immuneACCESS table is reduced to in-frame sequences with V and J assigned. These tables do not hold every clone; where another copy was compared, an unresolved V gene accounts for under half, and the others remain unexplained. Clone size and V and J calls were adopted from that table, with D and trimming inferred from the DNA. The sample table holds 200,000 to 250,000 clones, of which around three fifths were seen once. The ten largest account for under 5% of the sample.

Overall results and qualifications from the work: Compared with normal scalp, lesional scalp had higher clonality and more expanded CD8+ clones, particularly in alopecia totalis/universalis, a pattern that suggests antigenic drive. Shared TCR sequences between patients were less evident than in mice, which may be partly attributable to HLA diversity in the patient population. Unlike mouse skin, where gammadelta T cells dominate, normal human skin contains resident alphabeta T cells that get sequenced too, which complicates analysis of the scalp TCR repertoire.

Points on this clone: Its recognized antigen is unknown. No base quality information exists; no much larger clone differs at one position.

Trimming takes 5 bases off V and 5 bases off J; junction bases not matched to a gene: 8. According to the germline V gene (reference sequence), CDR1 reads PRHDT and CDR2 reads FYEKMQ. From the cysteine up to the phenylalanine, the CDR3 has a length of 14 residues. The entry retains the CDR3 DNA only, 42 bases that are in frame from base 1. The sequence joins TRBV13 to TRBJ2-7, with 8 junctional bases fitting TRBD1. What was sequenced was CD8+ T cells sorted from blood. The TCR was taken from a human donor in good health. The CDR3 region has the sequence CASSERTGFHEQYF. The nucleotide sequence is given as TGTGCCAGCAGCGAACGGACAGGGTTCCACGAGCAGTACTTC.